Sequencing of this T cell receptor (beta chain) was carried out in a study of liver allograft versus peripheral blood T cells. Study-wide background: Transplanted-liver T cell receptor repertoires were compared with recipients' peripheral blood repertoires.

Many counts were recorded for this clonotype. Its antigen remains unknown. Findings and caveats of the study: Reportedly, the T cell receptor repertoires present inside liver allografts differed from those in peripheral blood.

The CDR3 spans 13 residues. V lost 4 bases, J lost 4 bases, and 10 bases lay in between. Per the germline V gene, CDR1 is SGHAT and CDR2 is FQNNGV. MiXCR, run by TCRdb on the reads, gives a single entry per CDR3 protein. The sample contains roughly 7,000 distinct CDR3 sequences, around a sixth of which appear only once. The receptor comes from a human patient who had a liver transplant. Some T cells may trace back to the graft donor. This chain connects TRBV11-2 to TRBJ1-2, with D perhaps TRBD1 (5 bases). CDR3 loop: CASSSGTLYGYTF. The CDR3 DNA follows: TGTGCCAGCAGCTCGGGGACCCTCTATGGCTACACCTTC.